The 30 T cell receptor beta chains reported below all come from one sample, sequenced in a study of cytomegalovirus exposure and HLA in healthy donors. The PCR contained 60 Vbeta and 13 Jbeta primers. The method was immunoSEQ multiplex PCR; TCRdb's version includes in-frame clones alone and lacks a portion of them. The table records about 190,000 clones, approximately 80% of them present only once. Sequenced sample: PBMCs. The receptors were sampled from a woman in her late teens or twenties in good health and CMV-seropositive.

V gene TRBV30 combines with J gene TRBJ1-2; D gene unclear. The CDR3 covers 12 residues. The V gene lost 1 base and the J gene lost 8 bases, with 11 bases spanning the gap. Germline lookup yields CDR1 GTSNPN and CDR2 SVGIG (reference sequence). The CDR3 is CAWSASAGGYTF. CDR3 in DNA: TGTGCCTGGAGTGCCTCAGCGGGGGGCTACACCTTC.

This chain uses TRBV30 with TRBJ1-3; D is possibly TRBD1 (5 bases). The germline CDR1 and CDR2 sequences are GTSNPN and SVGIG (reference sequence). The CDR3 runs to 14 residues. The V and J ends lost 1 base and 0 bases respectively, with 7 bases between them. For the CDR3, the DNA is TGTGCCTGGAGTGGGGGCTACTCTGGAAACACCATATATTTT. Translating gives CAWSGGYSGNTIYF.

The rearrangement joins TRBV30 to TRBJ2-3, with 8 nucleotides matching TRBD1. Germline CDR1 and CDR2: GTSNPN and SVGIG (reference sequence). Trimming removed 2 bases from V and 6 bases from J; junction bases left unmatched: 10. The CDR3 sequence is 15 residues long. Here the CDR3 DNA reads TGTGCCTGGAGTTGGACAGGGCAGTCCGCGGATACGCAGTATTTT. Encoded protein: CAWSWTGQSADTQYF.

The chain carries TRBV2 and TRBJ1-2; 8 bases map to TRBD1. The CDR3 consists of 14 residues. With V trimmed by 4 bases and J by 5 bases, 6 bases remained unmatched. Germline assignment: CDR1 SNHLY and CDR2 FYNNEI. For the CDR3, the DNA is TGTGCCAGCAGTGCCGAACAGGGGGGGTATGGCTACACCTTC. Translating gives CASSAEQGGYGYTF. Based on the CDR3 plus reference TRBV2 and TRBJ1-2, the full variable domain is EPEVTQTPSHQVTQMGQEVILRCVPISNHLYFYWYRQILGQKVEFLVSFYNNEISEKSEIFDDQFSVERPDGSNFTLKIRSTKLEDSAMYFCASSAEQGGYGYTFGSGTRLTVV.

The rearrangement joins TRBV10-1 to TRBJ2-1; tentative D call: TRBD1 (6 bases). In germline, CDR1 is WNHNN, CDR2 SYGVQD (reference sequence). The CDR3 length is 14 residues. The ends were cut back, 2 bases at V and 8 bases at J, with 13 bases in the middle. CDR3 protein: CASSEQQQGDEQFF. The CDR3 DNA sequence: TGCGCCAGCAGTGAGCAACAACAGGGAGATGAGCAGTTCTTC.

The gene calls are TRBV20-1 and TRBJ2-3, with D unresolved. Germline-derived CDR1 and CDR2 are DFQATT and SNEGSKA (reference sequence). The CDR3 has 11 amino acids. Trimming pared 5 bases from V and 3 bases from J, leaving 6 bases between. The CDR3 DNA reads TGCAGTGCTGCCTATACAGATACGCAGTATTTT. The encoded protein is CSAAYTDTQYF.

This clone turned up a few times. The rearrangement links TRBV7-3 to TRBJ1-1; D not certain. Per the germline V gene, CDR1 is SGHTA and CDR2 is FQGTGA. V was pared by 5 bases and J by 2 bases, with 9 bases between. The CDR3 has 13 amino acids. CDR3 sequence reads: CASSPHGNTEAFF. CDR3 in DNA: TGTGCCAGCAGCCCGCATGGCAACACTGAAGCTTTCTTT. Based on the CDR3 plus reference TRBV7-3 and TRBJ1-1, the full variable domain is GAGVSQTPSNKVTEKGKYVELRCDPISGHTALYWYRQSLGQGPEFLIYFQGTGAADDSGLPNDRFFAVRPEGSVSTLKIQRTERGDSAVYLCASSPHGNTEAFFGQGTRLTVV.

The V gene is TRBV4-1, the J gene TRBJ1-1, with a weak D call TRBD1 (6 bases). CDR1 and CDR2 (germline): MGHRA, YSYEKL. The length of the CDR3 is 13 residues. V dropped 4 bases and J dropped 4 bases, with 10 bases sitting between them. CDR3 sequence reads: CASSLQGSTEAFF. Written as DNA, the CDR3 is TGCGCCAGCAGCCTACAGGGATCCACTGAAGCTTTCTTT.

This chain connects TRBV30 to TRBJ1-5; D may be TRBD1 (6 bases). This CDR3 has 13 amino acids. Trimming took 5 bases from V and 7 from J, leaving 15 bases between them. Germline CDR1 reads GTSNPN; CDR2 reads SVGIG (reference sequence). The CDR3 DNA sequence: TGTGCCTGGGCGGGGGGGGCCAGGCAGCCCCAGCATTTT. It encodes CAWAGGARQPQHF.

This chain links TRBV9 with TRBJ2-3; D uncertain. Trimming cost V 2 bases and J 0 bases, with 10 bases left between them. The CDR3 totals 15 residues. Germline CDR1 is SGDLS and CDR2 is YYNGEE. The CDR3 DNA reads as TGTGCCAGCAGCGTGTTGGCGGCTAGCACAGATACGCAGTATTTT. Its protein product is CASSVLAASTDTQYF.

The chain links TRBV7-9 to TRBJ1-2; perhaps TRBD1 as D (5 bases). Germline CDR1 reads SEHNR; CDR2 reads FQNEAQ (reference sequence). V was trimmed by 5 bases and J by 2 bases, leaving 15 bases between them. The CDR3 contains 15 residues. The DNA of the CDR3 is TGTGCCAGCAGCCCTATATCCAGGGAAAACTATGGCTACACCTTC. This encodes CASSPISRENYGYTF.

This clone was observed once. The chain combines TRBV30 with TRBJ1-5; D might be TRBD1 (5 bases). Germline-derived CDR1 and CDR2 are GTSNPN and SVGIG (reference sequence). This CDR3 region has 13 residues. Between the trimmed V and J ends, which lost 3 bases and 7 bases, there was a span of 13 bases. The chain's CDR3 is CAWSFQRGQPQHF. The CDR3 DNA sequence: TGTGCCTGGAGCTTCCAACGGGGGCAGCCCCAGCATTTT.

The chain combines TRBV11-3 with TRBJ1-1; no clear D. The germline V gene encodes CDR1 SGHNT and CDR2 YENEEA. V gave up 0 bases and J gave up 4 bases, with 6 bases separating them. This CDR3 is 13 amino acids long. CDR3 nucleotides: TGTGCCAGCAGCTTAGAAAGGAGCACTGAAGCTTTCTTT. This gives the protein CASSLERSTEAFF.

CDR3 sequence reads: CASSLGLAGGWDTQYF. The CDR3 region has the DNA TGCGCCAGCAGCCTAGGACTAGCGGGGGGTTGGGATACGCAGTATTTT. V usage is TRBV5-1 and J usage is TRBJ2-3; TRBD2 agrees at 14 bases. Germline V lookup: CDR1 SGHRS, CDR2 YFSETQ. Trimming cost V 4 bases and J 6 bases; bases outside gene matches: 7. The CDR3 is 16 residues long.

The chain employs TRBV11-2 and TRBJ2-5; D is perhaps TRBD1 (5 bases). V lost 7 bases to trimming and J lost 2 bases, with 11 bases between them. Germline V gene sequence: CDR1 SGHAT, CDR2 FQNNGV. The length of the CDR3 is 13 residues. The CDR3 DNA reads as TGTGCCAGCACCCCAGGGCTTCAAGAGACCCAGTACTTC. Protein product: CASTPGLQETQYF.

The gene calls are TRBV5-1 and TRBJ2-1, with 9 positions matching TRBD2. V gave up 3 bases and J gave up 4 bases; unmatched junction bases: 5. The CDR3 consists of 15 residues. Germline-derived CDR1 and CDR2 are SGHRS and YFSETQ. As DNA, the CDR3 is TGCGCCAGCAGCTCCGGGACTAGCCTTTACAATGAGCAGTTCTTC. It is translated as CASSSGTSLYNEQFF.

As regards this clone: One junction end does not reproduce the germline sequence, and a read error may be involved. The chain carries TRBV5-1 and TRBJ2-4, with 10 bases identical to TRBD2. Germline CDR1 and CDR2: SGHRS and YFSETQ. The CDR3 loop spans 16 amino acids. CDR3 coding DNA: TGCGCCAGCAGCTTGGTCCCTAGCGGGGGATCAAACAGTCAGTACTTC. Its translation: CASSLVPSGGSNSQYF.

This clone was seen once. This rearrangement joins TRBV7-9 to TRBJ1-2; TRBD1 matches at 9 bases. V lost 4 bases, J lost 4 bases, and 16 bases stayed unmatched. CDR3 size: 18 residues. The germline gives CDR1 SEHNR, CDR2 FQNEAQ (reference sequence). In DNA form, the CDR3 reads TGTGCCAGCAGCTCCGGGACAGGGCTGCCCTATTCCAGCTATGGCTACACCTTC. It codes for CASSSGTGLPYSSYGYTF.

The rearrangement links TRBV4-2 to TRBJ1-1, with D uncertain. The V end lost 0 bases, the J end lost 6 bases, and 8 bases lay between the germline ends. Looked up from germline, CDR1 is LGHNA and CDR2 is YNFKEQ. CDR3 size: 13 residues. As DNA, the CDR3 is TGTGCCAGCAGCCAAGAGGAAGCGGCTGAAGCTTTCTTT. This encodes CASSQEEAAEAFF.

CDR3: CASSLSGGTYNEQFF. CDR3 DNA: TGCGCCAGCAGCTTGAGCGGGGGGACCTACAATGAGCAGTTCTTC. The V call is TRBV5-1, the J call TRBJ2-1, with 9 bases fitting TRBD2. Germline values: CDR1 SGHRS, CDR2 YFSETQ. The CDR3 has 15 residues. V dropped 1 base and J dropped 2; count of bases not matched to a gene: 1.

V gene TRBV4-1 combines with J gene TRBJ2-1; TRBD1 agrees at 10 bases. The CDR3 extends over 17 amino acids. V gave up 2 bases and J gave up 8 bases; unmatched junction bases: 12. Germline V lookup: CDR1 MGHRA, CDR2 YSYEKL. CDR3 amino acids: CASSQKGMGQGFDEQFF. As DNA, the CDR3 is TGCGCCAGCAGCCAAAAGGGGATGGGACAGGGGTTCGATGAGCAGTTCTTC.

The chain employs TRBV11-1 and TRBJ2-1; 11 bases agree with TRBD2. The CDR3 sequence is 15 residues long. CDR1 SGHAT and CDR2 FQDESV come from the germline V gene (reference sequence). The J segment lost 7 bases and the V segment lost 4 bases, leaving 6 bases of the junction unmatched. The CDR3 is CASSSYLAGGNEQFF. In DNA, the CDR3 is TGTGCCAGCAGCTCGTACCTAGCGGGGGGTAATGAGCAGTTCTTC.

The gene calls are TRBV13 and TRBJ2-1; D not resolved. The CDR3 totals 14 residues. The V gene's germline CDR1 is PRHDT and CDR2 FYEKMQ (reference sequence). V was shortened by 5 bases and J by 3 bases, with 11 bases between the two germline ends. In DNA form, the CDR3 reads TGTGCCAGCAGCCCCGGCCCGGGCTACAATGAGCAGTTCTTC. It yields the protein CASSPGPGYNEQFF.

The chain carries TRBV29-1 and TRBJ2-7; 7 bases agree with TRBD1. The V gene end was trimmed by 5 bases and the J gene end by 0 bases; junction bases not matched to a gene: 4. Per germline, CDR1 SQVTM and CDR2 ANQGSEA. The CDR3 is 13 residues long. CDR3 nucleotides: TGCAGCGTTACGACAGGGAGCTCCTACGAGCAGTACTTC. Its translation is CSVTTGSSYEQYF.

The DNA for the CDR3 is TGTGCCAGCAGTTTATATAGGGGGATTCGTCAGCCCCAGCATTTT. It is translated as CASSLYRGIRQPQHF. The chain uses TRBV28 and TRBJ1-5; maybe TRBD1 (6 bases). Germline V CDR1 and CDR2: MDHEN, SYDVKM. Between the trimmed V and J ends, which lost 1 base and 6 bases, there was a span of 13 bases. The CDR3 sequence is 15 residues long.

In its sample, this clone was seen once. The rearrangement uses TRBV5-4 and TRBJ2-4, with D tentatively TRBD2 (6 bases). CDR3 length: 11 residues. CDR1 and CDR2 (germline): SGHNT, YYREEE (reference sequence). The ends were cut back, 3 bases at V and 14 bases at J, with 12 bases in the middle. CDR3 loop: CASSSLGRKYF. The CDR3 nucleotides read TGTGCCAGCAGCTCCCTGGGGAGGAAGTACTTC.

The V and J genes are TRBV30 and TRBJ2-2; TRBD1 matches 7 bases. With V trimmed by 2 bases and J by 6 bases, 9 bases remained unmatched. CDR3 size: 15 residues. Germline lookup yields CDR1 GTSNPN and CDR2 SVGIG (reference sequence). The CDR3 reads CAWSTGQLRAGELFF. The CDR3 bases are TGTGCCTGGAGTACGGGACAGCTGCGCGCCGGGGAGCTGTTTTTT.

Comment on this clone: One end of the junction does not line up with germline, which may come from a read error. The rearrangement links TRBV7-9 to TRBJ2-7, with D possibly matching TRBD1 (6 bases). Germline loops: CDR1 SEHNR, CDR2 FQNEAQ (reference sequence). The CDR3 spans 16 residues. CDR3 loop: CSSSLAYRGSNYEQYF. CDR3 in DNA: TGTTCCAGCAGCTTAGCGTATAGGGGGAGTAACTACGAGCAGTACTTC.

The gene calls are TRBV27 and TRBJ2-2, with D uncertain. V lost 3 bases to trimming and J lost 5 bases, with 4 bases between them. CDR1 and CDR2 from the germline V gene are MNHEY and SMNVEV (reference sequence). This CDR3 has 12 amino acids. The CDR3 here is CASSFQTGELFF. CDR3 sequence (DNA): TGTGCCAGCAGTTTTCAGACCGGGGAGCTGTTTTTT.

This clone was detected only a few times. This chain connects TRBV5-1 to TRBJ2-7; 9 bases map to TRBD2. J gave up 4 bases and V 4 bases, and 15 bases lay outside the gene matches. The CDR3 length is 17 residues. Per the germline V gene, CDR1 is SGHRS and CDR2 is YFSETQ. The CDR3 reads CASSPPGGRGGFYEQYF. The CDR3 DNA reads as TGCGCCAGCAGCCCCCCGGGGGGGCGGGGGGGCTTTTACGAGCAGTACTTC.